The 22 T cell receptor beta chains presented below share a single source sample, sequenced in a study of blood T cell repertoires in COVID-19. TCRdb keeps only in-frame clones here, not all; method: immunoSEQ multiplex PCR. Among about 150,000 clones listed, around 84% were seen once. The sequenced sample was peripheral blood. These receptors all come from a woman in her 50s with acute or convalescent COVID-19.

The genes are TRBV5-1 and TRBJ2-3; D might be TRBD1 (5 bases). CDR1 is SGHRS and CDR2 is YFSETQ in the germline V gene. CDR3 size: 17 residues. Trimming took 3 bases from V and 0 from J, leaving 17 bases between them. In DNA form, the CDR3 reads TGCGCCAGCAGCTGGGGTCAGACAGCCCTTAGCACAGATACGCAGTATTTT. Residues: CASSWGQTALSTDTQYF.

The rearrangement links TRBV30 to TRBJ1-6; 7 nucleotides align to TRBD1. The CDR3 sequence is 21 residues long. The germline V gene encodes CDR1 GTSNPN and CDR2 SVGIG (reference sequence). Trimming cost V 0 bases and J 1 base; bases outside gene matches: 18. The CDR3 loop is CAWSVPQLTGVYGSYNSPLHF. The CDR3 DNA reads as TGTGCCTGGAGTGTTCCCCAACTTACAGGGGTTTATGGTTCCTATAATTCACCCCTCCACTTT.

The chain links TRBV12-3 or TRBV12-4 to TRBJ1-6, with D perhaps matching TRBD1 (5 bases). The CDR3 covers 13 residues. Trimming stripped 3 bases from V and 7 bases from J, with 7 bases between. CDR3 loop: CASSFNRNSPLHF. The CDR3 coding sequence is TGTGCCAGCAGTTTTAACAGGAATTCACCCCTCCACTTT.

The chain is built from TRBV3-1 (or the pseudogene TRBV3-2) and TRBJ1-2; weak D call: TRBD1 (5 bases). In germline, CDR1 is LGHDT, CDR2 YNNKEL (reference sequence). Trimming cost V 1 base and J 4 bases, with 13 bases left between them. The CDR3 consists of 15 residues. The CDR3: CASSQGGRRFYGYTF. For the CDR3, the DNA is TGTGCCAGCAGCCAAGGGGGGAGGCGGTTCTATGGCTACACCTTC.

This chain links TRBV19 with TRBJ2-1; no clear D. This CDR3 region has 12 residues. The ends were cut back, 3 bases at V and 6 bases at J, with 6 bases in the middle. Germline CDR1 LNHDA, CDR2 SQIVND (reference sequence). CDR3 protein: CASSMGVNEQFF. In nucleotides, the CDR3 is TGTGCCAGTAGTATGGGCGTCAATGAGCAGTTCTTC.

The genes are TRBV5-4 and TRBJ1-1; D uncertain. The germline V gene has CDR1 SGHNT and CDR2 YYREEE (reference sequence). The CDR3 covers 15 residues. V lost 2 bases and J 0 bases, leaving 11 bases between the germline ends. In DNA form, the CDR3 reads TGTGCCAGCAGCTTCGCGGAGCCCATGAACACTGAAGCTTTCTTT. It translates to CASSFAEPMNTEAFF. The full variable domain, its missing parts supplied by reference TRBV5-4 and TRBJ1-1, is ETGVTQSPTHLIKTRGQQVTLRCSSQSGHNTVSWYQQALGQGPQFIFQYYREEENGRGNFPPRFSGLQFPNYSSELNVNALELDDSALYLCASSFAEPMNTEAFFGQGTRLTVV.

The count of this clone is one. This chain connects TRBV3-1 (or the pseudogene TRBV3-2) to TRBJ1-1; a possible D gene is TRBD1 (6 bases). This CDR3 is 14 amino acids long. Germline-derived CDR1 and CDR2 are LGHDT and YNNKEL (reference sequence). V lost 3 bases to trimming and J lost 7 bases, with 15 bases between them. The CDR3 DNA is TGTGCCAGCAGCCACGGGCGCGGGGGCCTTGAAGCTTTCTTT. Translated, it gives CASSHGRGGLEAFF.

The chain couples TRBV6-5 to TRBJ2-2, with 7 bases identical to TRBD2. V lost 10 bases to trimming and J lost 4 bases; unmatched junction nucleotides: 12. There are 15 residues in the CDR3. Germline CDR1 is MNHEY and CDR2 is SVGAGI. The CDR3 region is CATRVRGWVTGELFF. The CDR3 bases are TGTGCCACCCGTGTGCGGGGGTGGGTCACCGGGGAGCTGTTTTTT.

The gene calls are TRBV2 and TRBJ2-7; the D is unclear. The ends were cut back, 4 bases at V and 4 bases at J, with 5 bases in the middle. The CDR3 extends over 11 amino acids. The germline V gene encodes CDR1 SNHLY and CDR2 FYNNEI. The CDR3 DNA reads as TGTGCCAGCAGTGGTAAATACGAGCAGTACTTC. Its translation: CASSGKYEQYF.

This clone was seen a handful of times. J is TRBJ2-3 and V is TRBV5-1; 13 bases fit TRBD2. The CDR3 extends over 15 amino acids. J lost 2 bases, V lost 7 bases, and 4 bases had no gene match. The germline V gene has CDR1 SGHRS and CDR2 YFSETQ. The CDR3 DNA follows: TGCGCCAGCGGGACTAGCGGGACTTTCACAGATACGCAGTATTTT. Translating it yields CASGTSGTFTDTQYF.

The chain links TRBV4-2 to TRBJ1-5; no clear D. Trimming stripped 2 bases from V and 2 bases from J, with 7 bases between. The CDR3 is made up of 14 amino acids. Germline CDR1 LGHNA, CDR2 YNFKEQ. The CDR3 protein is CASSQSEGNQPQHF. CDR3 sequence (DNA): TGTGCCAGCAGCCAATCTGAGGGCAATCAGCCCCAGCATTTT.

The chain is built from TRBV3-1 (or the pseudogene TRBV3-2) and TRBJ1-3; D perhaps matches TRBD1 (6 bases). Trimming removed 4 bases at V and 2 bases at J, with 12 bases between. CDR1 is LGHDT and CDR2 is YNNKEL in the germline V gene (reference sequence). This CDR3 is 15 amino acids long. CDR3 sequence reads: CASSLDRLTGNTIYF. CDR3 DNA sequence: TGTGCCAGCAGCCTTGACAGGTTAACTGGAAACACCATATATTTT.

This chain links TRBV3-1 (or the pseudogene TRBV3-2) with TRBJ2-1, with 9 bases that match TRBD1. The CDR3 is 15 amino acids. Germline V gene lookup returns CDR1 LGHDT and CDR2 YNNKEL (reference sequence). Trimming cost V 3 bases and J 8 bases; bases outside gene matches: 8. CDR3 region: CASSQVKDRGHEQFF. The CDR3 DNA reads as TGTGCCAGCAGCCAGGTTAAGGACAGGGGTCATGAGCAGTTCTTC.

The chain combines TRBV4-2 with TRBJ1-1; no clear D gene. The CDR3 has 12 residues. CDR1 and CDR2 (germline): LGHNA, YNFKEQ. V dropped 2 bases and J dropped 2 bases, with 3 bases sitting between them. As DNA, the CDR3 is TGTGCCAGCAGCCAACTAAACACTGAAGCTTTCTTT. It translates to CASSQLNTEAFF.

V and J are TRBV29-1 and TRBJ1-5; D is unclear. This CDR3 region has 12 residues. V lost 5 bases, J lost 9 bases, and 14 bases lay in between. The germline V gene has CDR1 SQVTM and CDR2 ANQGSEA. CDR3 residues: CSVCQVWVPQHF. For the CDR3, the DNA is TGCAGCGTTTGCCAGGTATGGGTGCCCCAGCATTTT.

The chain employs TRBV27 and TRBJ2-4; possibly TRBD1 for D (5 bases). CDR1 MNHEY and CDR2 SMNVEV come from the germline V gene (reference sequence). The germline V and J ends were trimmed by 3 bases and 14 bases, with 17 bases remaining between them. The CDR3 totals 13 residues. The CDR3 region has the DNA TGTGCCAGCAGTTTGGTGAGTCAGGGAATCGAGTACTTC. It yields the protein CASSLVSQGIEYF.

The chain uses TRBV7-9 and TRBJ1-4; 10 positions match TRBD1. CDR3 length: 14 amino acids. V lost 5 bases and J lost 5; bases outside the gene matches: 2. From germline, CDR1 is SEHNR and CDR2 FQNEAQ (reference sequence). The CDR3 spells CASSKDRGNEKLFF. The CDR3 region has the DNA TGTGCCAGCAGCAAGGACAGGGGGAATGAAAAACTGTTTTTT.

The chain joins TRBV27 to TRBJ2-1; D gene unclear. This CDR3 spans 15 amino acids. The germline V and J ends were trimmed by 6 bases and 2 bases, with 14 bases remaining between them. Germline CDR1 is MNHEY and CDR2 is SMNVEV (reference sequence). The CDR3 region is CASSLSLLPYNEQFF. CDR3 DNA: TGTGCCAGCAGCCTCTCCCTACTTCCCTACAATGAGCAGTTCTTC.

This chain uses TRBV7-2 with TRBJ1-5; TRBD1 might be the D (6 bases). V lost 5 bases and J 6 bases, leaving 11 bases between the germline ends. The germline V gene has CDR1 SGHTA and CDR2 FQGNSA. This CDR3 is built from 13 residues. The CDR3 DNA reads TGTGCCAGCAGCGAACAGGGTTCTCAGCCCCAGCATTTT. This encodes CASSEQGSQPQHF.

This chain joins TRBV6-5 and TRBJ1-3, with 7 bases that match TRBD1. Germline CDR1 is MNHEY and CDR2 is SVGAGI. The CDR3 sequence is 15 residues long. V lost 5 bases, J lost 2 bases, and 6 bases stayed unmatched. CDR3 sequence reads: CASSTTGTAGNTIYF. CDR3 nucleotides: TGTGCCAGCAGTACCACCGGGACAGCTGGAAACACCATATATTTT.

J is TRBJ1-2 and V is TRBV5-6, with D maybe TRBD1 (5 bases). There are 12 residues in the CDR3. V was clipped by 7 bases and J by 4 bases, with 11 bases between them. Looked up from germline, CDR1 is SGHDT and CDR2 is YYEEEE. CDR3 sequence (DNA): TGTGCCAGCCAGCGGGGCGCCTATGGCTACACCTTC. Translating it yields CASQRGAYGYTF.

The V gene is TRBV19, the J gene TRBJ1-1; D gene unclear. The CDR3 is 14 residues long. The germline gives CDR1 LNHDA, CDR2 SQIVND (reference sequence). V was trimmed by 2 bases and J by 0 bases, leaving 7 bases between them. The CDR3 is CASSISGLNTEAFF. DNA for the CDR3: TGTGCCAGTAGTATAAGCGGGTTGAACACTGAAGCTTTCTTT.